A single sample is the source of the 5 T cell receptor beta chains below, sequenced in a study of CD8+ T cells in alopecia areata. Following extraction, RNA underwent reverse transcription to cDNA, which served as the sequencing template. Clones were sequenced by immunoSEQ multiplex PCR, and TCRdb holds only the in-frame ones, with some missing. The data hold 93,000 or so clones, with less than 70% observed a single time. Sequenced sample: CD4+ T cells sorted from blood. These receptor sequences come from a human donor in good health.

The gene calls are TRBV4-2 and TRBJ2-3, with TRBD2 matching over 12 bases. The CDR3 sequence is 16 residues long. V dropped 3 bases and J dropped 6; count of bases not matched to a gene: 7. Germline V gene data show CDR1 as LGHNA and CDR2 as YNFKEQ. CDR3 sequence reads: CASSQGLAGPPDTQYF. DNA of the CDR3: TGTGCCAGCAGCCAGGGACTAGCGGGCCCACCGGATACGCAGTATTTT.

This chain uses TRBV7-2 with TRBJ2-5; D gene unclear. The CDR3 runs to 16 residues. V was clipped by 7 bases and J by 2 bases, with 20 bases between them. Looked up from germline, CDR1 is SGHTA and CDR2 is FQGNSA. The CDR3, as DNA: TGTGCCAGCACCCCTAACGGACGAACGAGACAAGAGACCCAGTACTTC. Translated: CASTPNGRTRQETQYF.

The gene calls are TRBV30 and TRBJ1-2; D is unclear. The CDR3 has 12 amino acids. Germline V gene data show CDR1 as GTSNPN and CDR2 as SVGIG (reference sequence). V was clipped by 2 bases and J by 4 bases, with 8 bases between them. The CDR3 spells CAWSPASYGYTF. CDR3 nucleotides: TGTGCCTGGAGTCCCGCCTCCTATGGCTACACCTTC.

The chain carries TRBV29-1 and TRBJ1-5; D not resolved. There are 11 residues in the CDR3. Germline CDR1 is SQVTM and CDR2 is ANQGSEA. The ends were cut back, 4 bases at V and 7 bases at J, with 8 bases in the middle. The DNA for the CDR3 is TGCAGCGTTGGAGACACCCAGCCCCAGCATTTT. This gives the protein CSVGDTQPQHF.

The chain carries TRBV25-1 and TRBJ2-1; TRBD2 is a possible D gene (5 bases). V gave up 7 bases and J gave up 8 bases, with 12 bases separating them. The CDR3 extends over 12 amino acids. CDR1 is MGHDK, CDR2 SYGVNS, per germline. Here the CDR3 reads CASIRGSDEQFF. The CDR3 region has the DNA TGTGCCAGCATCCGAGGGTCGGATGAGCAGTTCTTC.